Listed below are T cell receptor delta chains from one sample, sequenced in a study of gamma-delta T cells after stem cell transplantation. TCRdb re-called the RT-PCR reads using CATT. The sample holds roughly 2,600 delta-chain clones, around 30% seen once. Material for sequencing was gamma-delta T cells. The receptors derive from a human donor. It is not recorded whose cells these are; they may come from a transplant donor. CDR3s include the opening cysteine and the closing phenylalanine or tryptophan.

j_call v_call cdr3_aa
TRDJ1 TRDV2 CACDTVGALGDNLIF
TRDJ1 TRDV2 CACGPILGDTPNKLIF
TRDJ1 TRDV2 CACDHIRGDTRVYTDKLIF
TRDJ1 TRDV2 CACEPLGATPTDKLIF
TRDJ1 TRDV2 CACDELGDQTDKLIF
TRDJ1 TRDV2 CACDPLLGDTGADKLIF
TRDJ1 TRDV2 CACDALGTYTDKLIF
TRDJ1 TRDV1 CALGYLVPIWGIRGTDKLIF
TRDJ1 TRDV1 CALGERALSTDKLIF
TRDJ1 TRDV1 CALGGTTSYQYWGIRFYTDKLIF
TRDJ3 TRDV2 CACDPVLGDNSSCDTRQMFF
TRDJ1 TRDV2 CACDLTGGYRSKLIF
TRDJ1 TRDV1 CALGELVKLARLGDLDHKLIF
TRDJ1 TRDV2 CACDTVGDTYDKLIF
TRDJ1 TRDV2 CACDPLLGDSPYTDKLIF
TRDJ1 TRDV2 CACDYVLGDTNDKLIF
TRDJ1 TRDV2 CACDALMGEKYTDKLIF
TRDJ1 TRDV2 CACDTVEEVGEDLKKLIF
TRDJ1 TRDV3 CACGPLGEMTDKLIF
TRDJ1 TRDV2 CACDTLVPAGSVTDKLIF
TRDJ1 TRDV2 CACDPLLFGDSIRGTDKLIF
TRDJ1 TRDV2 CACDTMRLGDKSDTDKLIF
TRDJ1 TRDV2 CACDTVGGYTDKLIF
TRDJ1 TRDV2 CACDTVGGYTDKLIF
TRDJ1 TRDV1 CALGDLEAFLLGDTRKSDKLIF
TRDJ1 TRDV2 CACDRLGVLGEDTDKLIF
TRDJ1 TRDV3 CALGSGGSDKLIF
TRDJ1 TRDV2 CACDPLLLGDTGAPGSDKLIF
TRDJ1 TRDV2 CACDSITGGYAHSVKLIF
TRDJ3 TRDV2 CACDVLLGDTSSWDTRQMFF
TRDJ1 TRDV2 CACDTVVQGGTGGNTDKLIF
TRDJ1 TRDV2 CACDTVPLIKDPNTDKLIF
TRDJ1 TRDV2 CACDCRAPNRLGDTSLWTDKLIF
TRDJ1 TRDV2 CACDPLSVLGDTSTYTDKLIF
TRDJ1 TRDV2 CACDKLGDLTDKLIF
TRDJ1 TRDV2 CACDSLTGGSYTDKLIF
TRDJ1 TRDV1 CALGATLAWAGGYAPLAYTDKLIF
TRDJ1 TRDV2 CACDTLSTGGYTDKLIF
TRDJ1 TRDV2 CACDPLNPGDTSTDKLIF
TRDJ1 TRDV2 CACDTVGLGTDKLIF
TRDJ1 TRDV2 CACDTLDRNTDNLIF
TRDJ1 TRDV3 CAFGSPHPRTGGSYTDKLIF
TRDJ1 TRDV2 CACDTMTGGYASTDKLIF
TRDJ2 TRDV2 CACDGLAGADPLTAQLFF
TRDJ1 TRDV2 CACDGVAYTDKLIF
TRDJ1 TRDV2 CACDSLLGVKLIF
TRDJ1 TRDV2 CACDTVGDRTDKLIF
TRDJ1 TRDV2 CACDAIFAYGRNSATDKLIF
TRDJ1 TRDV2 CACDTRGSGGPHTVKLIF
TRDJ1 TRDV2 CACDKLGVNTDKLIF
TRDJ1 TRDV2 CACDTMGGTDKLIF
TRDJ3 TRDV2 CACDPTMRYGWDTRQMFF
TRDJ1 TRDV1 CALGPSFLLWGASTDKLIF
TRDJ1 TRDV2 CACDVIGGYGTDKLIF